This T cell receptor (beta chain) was sequenced in a study of shared clonotypes between healthy human individuals. A word on this clone: Antigen: not known.

Whole-study results and caveats: Generally, naive subsets (rather than memory subsets) showed larger estimated richness.

As defined, naive CD8 cells were CD45RO-negative and positively selected for CCR7, with terminally differentiated effector memory CD45RA+ cells excluded. Data came from immunoSEQ multiplex PCR; TCRdb stores just in-frame clones and leaves some out. The sample contains 1.5 million to 2.5 million clones, approximately 94% of which appear only once. The CDR3 consists of 15 residues. Losses at the gene ends were 7 bases for V and 1 base for J; bases not matched to a gene: 6. Germline CDR1 reads SGHVS; CDR2 reads FQNEAQ. The J gene is TRBJ2-1, the V gene TRBV7-8, with 8 bases fitting TRBD2. The source of this sequence is a man younger than 35 in good health. Sequencing used naive CD8+ T cells sorted from blood. The CDR3 spells CASTLKRGSYNEQFF. The CDR3 DNA sequence: TGTGCCAGCACGCTAAAGCGGGGGTCCTACAATGAGCAGTTCTTC. Based on the CDR3 plus reference TRBV7-8 and TRBJ2-1, the full variable domain is GAGVSQSPRYKVAKRGQDVALRCDPISGHVSLFWYQQALGQGPEFLTYFQNEAQLDKSGLPSDRFFAERPEGSVSTLKIQRTQQEDSAVYLCASTLKRGSYNEQFFGPGTRLTVL.